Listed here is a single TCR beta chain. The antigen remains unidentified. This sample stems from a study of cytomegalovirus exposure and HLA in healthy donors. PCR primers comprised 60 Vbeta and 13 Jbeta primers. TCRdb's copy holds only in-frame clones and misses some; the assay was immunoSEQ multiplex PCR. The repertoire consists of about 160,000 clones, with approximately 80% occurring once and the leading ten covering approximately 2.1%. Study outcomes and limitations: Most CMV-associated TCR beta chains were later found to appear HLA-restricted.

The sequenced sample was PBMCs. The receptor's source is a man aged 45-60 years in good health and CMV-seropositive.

In DNA, the CDR3 is TGTGCCCTGCGGCGGAACAATGAGCAGTTCTTC. It is translated as CALRRNNEQFF. The V and J genes are TRBV2 and TRBJ2-1; D is unresolved. The CDR3 has 11 amino acids. The germline CDR1 and CDR2 sequences are SNHLY and FYNNEI. V gave up 11 bases and J gave up 5 bases, with 10 bases separating them.